A selection of T cell receptor beta chains follows, all from one sample in a study of Graves' ophthalmopathy and Graves' hyperthyroidism. MiXCR, run by TCRdb on the multiplex PCR reads, gives a single entry per CDR3 protein. This table has 150,000 or so distinct CDR3 sequences, roughly two fifths appearing once. Sequencing input: peripheral blood. These TCRs come from a young man with Graves' ophthalmopathy. Each CDR3 is given with its conserved first and last residue. The D gene is left open where the match is weak. Clone size, where shown, is once, few, many, or a class for clones that have expanded.

v_call: TRBV6-1; d_call: .; j_call: TRBJ2-7; clone_size: .; cdr3_nt: TGTGCCAGCAGTCCCCACATCCCTGGCGACGAGCAGTACTTC; cdr3_aa: CASSPHIPGDEQYF
v_call: TRBV20-1; d_call: .; j_call: TRBJ2-5; clone_size: many; cdr3_nt: TGCAGTGCTAGAGGTCTCAAGGGAACCCAGTACTTC; cdr3_aa: CSARGLKGTQYF
v_call: TRBV4-1; d_call: .; j_call: TRBJ2-7; clone_size: many; cdr3_nt: TGCGCCAGCAGCCCCTCCCCCTCGAGACTAGACTACGAGCAGTACTTC; cdr3_aa: CASSPSPSRLDYEQYF
v_call: TRBV18; d_call: .; j_call: TRBJ1-5; clone_size: many; cdr3_nt: TGTGCCAGCTCACGCGGGGGTAGGGATCAGCCCCAGCATTTT; cdr3_aa: CASSRGGRDQPQHF
v_call: TRBV30; d_call: TRBD1; j_call: TRBJ1-1; clone_size: .; cdr3_nt: TGTGCCTGGAGTGTGGGGATAGGCAGGGGGCTCGTCACTGAAGCTTTCTTT; cdr3_aa: CAWSVGIGRGLVTEAFF
v_call: TRBV27; d_call: .; j_call: TRBJ2-7; clone_size: many; cdr3_nt: TGTGCCAGCAGCCCCCAGTGGGACCAGTACTACGAGCAGTACTTC; cdr3_aa: CASSPQWDQYYEQYF
v_call: TRBV28; d_call: TRBD2; j_call: TRBJ2-3; clone_size: many; cdr3_nt: TGTGCCAGCAGTCCTAGCGGGAGGTCGGATACGCAGTATTTT; cdr3_aa: CASSPSGRSDTQYF
v_call: TRBV5-1; d_call: .; j_call: TRBJ2-7; clone_size: many; cdr3_nt: TGCGCCAGCAGCTTGGATTCCAGGTACGAGCAGTACTTC; cdr3_aa: CASSLDSRYEQYF
v_call: TRBV12-3/TRBV12-4; d_call: .; j_call: TRBJ2-7; clone_size: .; cdr3_nt: TGTGCCAGCAGTTTCGGCCAGGTTAGCGAGCAGTACTTC; cdr3_aa: CASSFGQVSEQYF
v_call: TRBV19; d_call: .; j_call: TRBJ1-5; clone_size: many; cdr3_nt: TGTGCCACCCTAGGGGCGGGGGCCCAGCCCCAGCATTTT; cdr3_aa: CATLGAGAQPQHF
v_call: TRBV7-3; d_call: TRBD1; j_call: TRBJ1-1; clone_size: many; cdr3_nt: TGTGCCAGCAGCCTACAGGGGAGGGTGAACACTGAAGCTTTCTTT; cdr3_aa: CASSLQGRVNTEAFF
v_call: TRBV2; d_call: .; j_call: TRBJ1-2; clone_size: many; cdr3_nt: TGTGCCAGCAGTGAAGTATCGGGGCCCTATGGCTACACCTTC; cdr3_aa: CASSEVSGPYGYTF
v_call: TRBV12-3/TRBV12-4; d_call: .; j_call: TRBJ1-6; clone_size: many; cdr3_nt: TGTGCCAGCAGTACCGGGACGGAGGCCGGTTCACCCCTCCACTTT; cdr3_aa: CASSTGTEAGSPLHF
v_call: TRBV18; d_call: .; j_call: TRBJ2-6; clone_size: many; cdr3_nt: TGTGCCAGCTCACCACCGGATAGGCTCACTGGGGCCAACGTCCTGACTTTC; cdr3_aa: CASSPPDRLTGANVLTF
v_call: TRBV12-3/TRBV12-4; d_call: .; j_call: TRBJ2-2; clone_size: few; cdr3_nt: TGTGCCAGCAGTCTAACACTCACCGGGGAGCTGTTTTTT; cdr3_aa: CASSLTLTGELFF
v_call: TRBV28; d_call: TRBD1; j_call: TRBJ1-2; clone_size: .; cdr3_nt: TGTGCCAGCAGTTTCGGCGGGACAGCCGCCCGGGGCTACACCTTC; cdr3_aa: CASSFGGTAARGYTF
v_call: TRBV6-6; d_call: TRBD1; j_call: TRBJ1-1; clone_size: many; cdr3_nt: TGTGCCAGCACCTCGAGGGGGCGAGGCACTGAAGCTTTCTTT; cdr3_aa: CASTSRGRGTEAFF
v_call: TRBV7-2; d_call: .; j_call: TRBJ2-2; clone_size: .; cdr3_nt: TGTGCCAGCAGCTTAACGCGCTCGACCCTCACCGGGGAGCTGTTTTTT; cdr3_aa: CASSLTRSTLTGELFF
v_call: TRBV20-1; d_call: .; j_call: TRBJ1-1; clone_size: many; cdr3_nt: TGCAGTGCCGTCCGAAACACTGAAGCTTTCTTT; cdr3_aa: CSAVRNTEAFF
v_call: TRBV18; d_call: .; j_call: TRBJ1-2; clone_size: .; cdr3_nt: TGTGCCAGCCTGGCAGGGGCCGCTAACTATGGCTACACCTTC; cdr3_aa: CASLAGAANYGYTF
v_call: TRBV5-6; d_call: .; j_call: TRBJ1-5; clone_size: many; cdr3_nt: TGTGCCAGCAGCCACAGCAATCAGCCCCAGCATTTT; cdr3_aa: CASSHSNQPQHF
v_call: TRBV6-2/TRBV6-3; d_call: .; j_call: TRBJ1-2; clone_size: many; cdr3_nt: TGTGCCAGCAGTTATTCGGGGGGCTATGGCTACACCTTC; cdr3_aa: CASSYSGGYGYTF
v_call: TRBV12-3/TRBV12-4; d_call: .; j_call: TRBJ1-1; clone_size: many; cdr3_nt: TGTGCCAGCAGTTTAGATACGGCCAACACTGAAGCTTTCTTT; cdr3_aa: CASSLDTANTEAFF
v_call: TRBV6-5; d_call: .; j_call: TRBJ1-6; clone_size: many; cdr3_nt: TGTGCCAGCAGTTATCTCCGGGACGGGGCTAGGCTGGCCCTCCACTTT; cdr3_aa: CASSYLRDGARLALHF
v_call: TRBV11-2; d_call: TRBD1; j_call: TRBJ1-1; clone_size: many; cdr3_nt: TGTGCCAGCAGCCGGACCGGGACAGGGATGAACACTGAAGCTTTCTTT; cdr3_aa: CASSRTGTGMNTEAFF
v_call: TRBV7-2; d_call: .; j_call: TRBJ2-5; clone_size: .; cdr3_nt: TGTGCCAGCAGCACCGGCTTAGTGGAGACCCAGTACTTC; cdr3_aa: CASSTGLVETQYF
v_call: TRBV2; d_call: TRBD1; j_call: TRBJ1-1; clone_size: many; cdr3_nt: TGTGCCAGCAACCGGGACAGGGACACTGAAGCTTTCTTT; cdr3_aa: CASNRDRDTEAFF
v_call: TRBV14; d_call: TRBD1; j_call: TRBJ1-2; clone_size: many; cdr3_nt: TGTGCCAGCAGCCTCGACAGGGAGGCAAGGTACACCTTC; cdr3_aa: CASSLDREARYTF
v_call: TRBV24-1; d_call: .; j_call: TRBJ1-2; clone_size: .; cdr3_nt: TGTGCCACCTCGGGACATTATGGCTACACCTTC; cdr3_aa: CATSGHYGYTF
v_call: TRBV6-2/TRBV6-3; d_call: .; j_call: TRBJ2-7; clone_size: once; cdr3_nt: TGTGCCAGCAGTTACGCGCCCGGAATAGACAGCTTCTACGAGCAGTACTTC; cdr3_aa: CASSYAPGIDSFYEQYF
v_call: TRBV4-1; d_call: .; j_call: TRBJ1-2; clone_size: .; cdr3_nt: TGCGCCAGCAGCTCCCGCGGCGGGTTCGCGTTGGGCTATGGCTACACCTTC; cdr3_aa: CASSSRGGFALGYGYTF
v_call: TRBV2; d_call: .; j_call: TRBJ2-4; clone_size: many; cdr3_nt: TGTGCCAGCACCTCGGACAACTTAAGCATTCAGTACTTC; cdr3_aa: CASTSDNLSIQYF
v_call: TRBV6-5; d_call: TRBD1; j_call: TRBJ2-7; clone_size: .; cdr3_nt: TGTGCCAGCAGTTTGATCGGGACAGACACCTACGAGCAGTACTTC; cdr3_aa: CASSLIGTDTYEQYF
v_call: TRBV6-1; d_call: .; j_call: TRBJ1-1; clone_size: many; cdr3_nt: TGTGCCAGCAGTGAATTTGGGGAAGCTTTCTTT; cdr3_aa: CASSEFGEAFF
v_call: TRBV18; d_call: .; j_call: TRBJ1-5; clone_size: .; cdr3_nt: TGTGCCAGCTCACCAGCCGGGACAAGCAATCAGCCCCAGCATTTT; cdr3_aa: CASSPAGTSNQPQHF
v_call: TRBV27; d_call: .; j_call: TRBJ1-1; clone_size: many; cdr3_nt: TGTGCCAGCAGTTCAGAACAGGGCACTGAAGCTTTCTTT; cdr3_aa: CASSSEQGTEAFF
v_call: TRBV15; d_call: TRBD2; j_call: TRBJ2-5; clone_size: .; cdr3_nt: TGTGCCACCAGCAGAGGTGTTGGACTAGCGGGTCAAGAGACCCAGTACTTC; cdr3_aa: CATSRGVGLAGQETQYF
v_call: TRBV12-3/TRBV12-4; d_call: .; j_call: TRBJ2-4; clone_size: many; cdr3_nt: TGTGCCAGCAGTCCTGGGGTTGCCAAAAACATTCAGTACTTC; cdr3_aa: CASSPGVAKNIQYF
v_call: TRBV12-3/TRBV12-4; d_call: TRBD1; j_call: TRBJ2-5; clone_size: many; cdr3_nt: TGTGCCAGCAGTCTCCGGGACAGGGGAGGAGAGACCCAGTACTTC; cdr3_aa: CASSLRDRGGETQYF
v_call: TRBV19; d_call: TRBD2; j_call: TRBJ2-7; clone_size: many; cdr3_nt: TGTGCCAGTAGTACCTCCGGGAGGCCCTCCTACGAGCAGTACTTC; cdr3_aa: CASSTSGRPSYEQYF
v_call: TRBV29-1; d_call: TRBD2; j_call: TRBJ2-7; clone_size: .; cdr3_nt: TGCAGCGCCGAGACCGGGACTAGCGGGGGCTCCTACGAGCAGTACTTC; cdr3_aa: CSAETGTSGGSYEQYF
v_call: TRBV6-1; d_call: .; j_call: TRBJ1-3; clone_size: few; cdr3_nt: TGTGCCAGCGAAGGGGCCCGGGCGAGAGGAAACACCATATATTTT; cdr3_aa: CASEGARARGNTIYF
v_call: TRBV12-3/TRBV12-4; d_call: .; j_call: TRBJ2-5; clone_size: .; cdr3_nt: TGTGCCAGCACGGGAGACCAAGAGACCCAGTACTTC; cdr3_aa: CASTGDQETQYF
v_call: TRBV6-2/TRBV6-3; d_call: .; j_call: TRBJ2-5; clone_size: many; cdr3_nt: TGTGCCAGCAGGCACCGGACAAGCGAAGGAGAGACCCAGTACTTC; cdr3_aa: CASRHRTSEGETQYF
v_call: TRBV6-1; d_call: TRBD1; j_call: TRBJ2-4; clone_size: .; cdr3_nt: TGTGCCAGCAGTGAAAGACCGACAGGGCTAGCCAAAAACATTCAGTACTTC; cdr3_aa: CASSERPTGLAKNIQYF
v_call: TRBV6-1; d_call: .; j_call: TRBJ1-2; clone_size: .; cdr3_nt: TGTGCCAGCAGCCCCGGGACTTTTAATCATGGCTACACCTTC; cdr3_aa: CASSPGTFNHGYTF
v_call: TRBV6-5; d_call: .; j_call: TRBJ1-1; clone_size: once; cdr3_nt: TGTGCCAGCAGTTACTCGCACCGGGGGCCGAGGACTGAAGCTTTCTTT; cdr3_aa: CASSYSHRGPRTEAFF
v_call: TRBV7-2; d_call: .; j_call: TRBJ1-1; clone_size: many; cdr3_nt: TGTGCCAGCAGCCCAACGTTGATGAACACTGAAGCTTTCTTT; cdr3_aa: CASSPTLMNTEAFF
v_call: TRBV12-3/TRBV12-4; d_call: .; j_call: TRBJ1-3; clone_size: .; cdr3_nt: TGTGCCAGCAAAGGGGACCCCTCTGGAAACACCATATATTTT; cdr3_aa: CASKGDPSGNTIYF
v_call: TRBV6-2/TRBV6-3; d_call: .; j_call: TRBJ2-7; clone_size: many; cdr3_nt: TGTGCCAGCAACGACAAACCCTACGAGCAGTACTTC; cdr3_aa: CASNDKPYEQYF
v_call: TRBV30; d_call: .; j_call: TRBJ1-1; clone_size: many; cdr3_nt: TGTGCCTGGGTGCCGGGGGGGGGCTATAACACTGAAGCTTTCTTT; cdr3_aa: CAWVPGGGYNTEAFF
v_call: TRBV7-8; d_call: TRBD1; j_call: TRBJ1-2; clone_size: many; cdr3_nt: TGTGCCAGCAGCCCGACAGGGGTAGGCTATGGCTACACCTTC; cdr3_aa: CASSPTGVGYGYTF
v_call: TRBV7-8; d_call: TRBD2; j_call: TRBJ2-5; clone_size: few; cdr3_nt: TGTGCCAGCAGCTTAGGATTCAGGGAGGGGGAGACCCAGTACTTC; cdr3_aa: CASSLGFREGETQYF
v_call: TRBV6-1; d_call: TRBD1; j_call: TRBJ2-7; clone_size: .; cdr3_nt: TGTGCCACGTCGGACAGGTCCCGAATATACGAGCAGTACTTC; cdr3_aa: CATSDRSRIYEQYF
v_call: TRBV6-5; d_call: TRBD1; j_call: TRBJ1-1; clone_size: many; cdr3_nt: TGTGCCAGCAGCTATCTTCAGGGGGCTTCGTACACTGAAGCTTTCTTT; cdr3_aa: CASSYLQGASYTEAFF